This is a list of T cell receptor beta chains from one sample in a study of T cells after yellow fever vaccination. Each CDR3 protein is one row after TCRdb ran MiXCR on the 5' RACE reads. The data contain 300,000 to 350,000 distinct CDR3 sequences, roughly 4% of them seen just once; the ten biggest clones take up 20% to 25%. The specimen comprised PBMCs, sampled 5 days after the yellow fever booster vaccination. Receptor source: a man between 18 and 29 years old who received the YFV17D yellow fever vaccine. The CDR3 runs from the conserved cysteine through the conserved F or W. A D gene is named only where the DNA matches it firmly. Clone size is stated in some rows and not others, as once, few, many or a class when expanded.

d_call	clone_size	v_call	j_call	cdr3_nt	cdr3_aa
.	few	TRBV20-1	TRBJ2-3	TGCAGTGCTGGGCCCGGGCGACTTGGCGGGAGCACAGATACGCAGTATTTT	CSAGPGRLGGSTDTQYF
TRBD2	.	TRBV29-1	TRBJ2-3	TGCAGCGTTGACGGGCGGGGGGGCGTCGATACGCAGTATTTT	CSVDGRGGVDTQYF
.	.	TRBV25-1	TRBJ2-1	TGTGCCAGCAGTGACCCCGGAGGGGGGGCGTTTGAGCAGTTCTTC	CASSDPGGGAFEQFF
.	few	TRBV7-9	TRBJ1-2	TGTGCCAGCAGCTTGGAAGGACCTGGCTACACCTTC	CASSLEGPGYTF
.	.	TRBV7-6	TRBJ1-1	TGTGCCAGCAGCTCCATCAGAGGGGAAAGGGGAAGTTACACTGAAGCTTTCTTT	CASSSIRGERGSYTEAFF
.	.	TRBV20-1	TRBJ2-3	TGCAGTGCTAGGCTTGGTTTTCTTCAGGGGCGAGGCACAGATACGCAGTATTTT	CSARLGFLQGRGTDTQYF
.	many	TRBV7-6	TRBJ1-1	TGTGCCAGCAGCCCCGATAACACTGAAGCTTTCTTT	CASSPDNTEAFF
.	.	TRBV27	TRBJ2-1	TGTGCCAGCAGTTCAACCCGAGACTACAATGAGCAGTTCTTC	CASSSTRDYNEQFF
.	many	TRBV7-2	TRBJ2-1	TGTGCCAGCAGCTTTATGAGTGAGCAGTTCTTC	CASSFMSEQFF
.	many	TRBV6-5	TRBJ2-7	TGTGCCAGCGCCCCCCTTCAGGGGTTGTACGAGCAGTACTTC	CASAPLQGLYEQYF
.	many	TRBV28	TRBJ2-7	TGTGCCAGCAGTCGTGACCACCATCTAGCGCTCGAGCAGTACTTC	CASSRDHHLALEQYF
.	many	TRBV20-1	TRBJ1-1	TGCAGTGCTAGGACAGGTAACACTGAAGCTTTCTTT	CSARTGNTEAFF
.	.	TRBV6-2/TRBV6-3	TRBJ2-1	TGTGCCAGCAGCGGGACATTTGGGCAGTTCTTC	CASSGTFGQFF
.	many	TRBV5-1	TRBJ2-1	TGCGCCAGCAGCTTGGCAACCGGCGGCAATGAGCAGTTCTTC	CASSLATGGNEQFF
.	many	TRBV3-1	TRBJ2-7	TGTGCCAGCAGCCAAGATCCGGGTAGCTCCTACGAGCAGTACTTC	CASSQDPGSSYEQYF
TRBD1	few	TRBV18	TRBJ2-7	TGTGCCAGCTCGCTTAGGACAGGGCCCTACGAGCAGTACTTC	CASSLRTGPYEQYF
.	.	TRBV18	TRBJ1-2	TGTGCCAGCTCACCGTCACTCGAGGGGTACTATGGCTACACCTTC	CASSPSLEGYYGYTF
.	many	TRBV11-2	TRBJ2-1	TGTGCCAGCAGCATGAGTCCCGGATACAATGAGCAGTTCTTC	CASSMSPGYNEQFF
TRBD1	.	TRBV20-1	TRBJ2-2	TGCAGTGCTAGGGCGACAGGGGGGTCGGTCACCGGGGAGCTGTTTTTT	CSARATGGSVTGELFF
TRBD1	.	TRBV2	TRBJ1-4	TGTGCCAGCAGGAGGGCGACAGGGGAAGAAAAACTGTTTTTT	CASRRATGEEKLFF
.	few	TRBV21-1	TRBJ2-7	TGTGCCAGCAGCAAAGGGCCAAGACCTCTGCGCTCCTACGAGCAGTACTTC	CASSKGPRPLRSYEQYF
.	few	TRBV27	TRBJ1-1	TGTGCCAGCAGTTTTGCGGGTAGCCTCACTGAAGCTTTCTTT	CASSFAGSLTEAFF
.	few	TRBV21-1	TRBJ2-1	TGTGCCAGCAATAGTCTAGAGCAGTTCTTC	CASNSLEQFF
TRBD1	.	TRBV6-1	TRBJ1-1	TGTGCCAGCAGTGAGGGGACAGGGGGACTGAACACTGAAGCTTTCTTT	CASSEGTGGLNTEAFF
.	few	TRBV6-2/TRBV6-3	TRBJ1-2	TGTGCCAGCACCCTGGACAGTTTCTTTCATGGCTACACCTTC	CASTLDSFFHGYTF
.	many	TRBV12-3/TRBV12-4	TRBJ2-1	TGTGCCAGCAGCCCTGGGACAATCAATGAGCAGTTCTTC	CASSPGTINEQFF
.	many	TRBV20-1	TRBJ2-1	TGCAGTGCTGCCGAGGCCGCCCAGGCCAATGAGCAGTTCTTC	CSAAEAAQANEQFF
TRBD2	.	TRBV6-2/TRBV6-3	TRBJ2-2	TGTGCCAGCAGTCGCAGACTAGCGGGGACGACCGGGGAGCTGTTTTTT	CASSRRLAGTTGELFF
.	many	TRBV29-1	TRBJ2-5	TGCAGCGCGAGGCTGGGCCGAGAGACCCAGTACTTC	CSARLGRETQYF